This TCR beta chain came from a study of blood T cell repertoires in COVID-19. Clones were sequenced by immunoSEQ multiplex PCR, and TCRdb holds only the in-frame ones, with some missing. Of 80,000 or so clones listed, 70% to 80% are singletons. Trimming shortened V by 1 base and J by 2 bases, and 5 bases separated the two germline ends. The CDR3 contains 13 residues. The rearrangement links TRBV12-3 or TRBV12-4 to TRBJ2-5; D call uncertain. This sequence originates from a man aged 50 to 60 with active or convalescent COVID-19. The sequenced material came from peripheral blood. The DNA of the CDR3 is TGTGCCAGCAGTTTAGACAGACAAGAGACCCAGTACTTC. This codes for CASSLDRQETQYF.